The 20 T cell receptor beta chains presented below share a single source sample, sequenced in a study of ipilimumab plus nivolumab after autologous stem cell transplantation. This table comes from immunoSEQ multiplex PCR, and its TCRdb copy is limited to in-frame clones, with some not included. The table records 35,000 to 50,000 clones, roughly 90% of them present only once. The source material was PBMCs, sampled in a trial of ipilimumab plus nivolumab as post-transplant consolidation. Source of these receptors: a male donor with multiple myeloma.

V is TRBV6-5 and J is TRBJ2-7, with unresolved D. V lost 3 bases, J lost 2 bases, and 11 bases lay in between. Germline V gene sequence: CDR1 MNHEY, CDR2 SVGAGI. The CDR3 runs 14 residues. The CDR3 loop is CASSYLGGAYEQYF. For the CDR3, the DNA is TGTGCCAGCAGTTATCTGGGCGGCGCCTACGAGCAGTACTTC.

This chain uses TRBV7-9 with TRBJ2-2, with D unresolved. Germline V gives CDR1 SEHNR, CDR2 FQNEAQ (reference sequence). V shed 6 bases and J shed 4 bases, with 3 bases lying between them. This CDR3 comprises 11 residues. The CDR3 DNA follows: TGTGCCAGCAGTTTCACCGGGGAGCTGTTTTTT. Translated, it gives CASSFTGELFF.

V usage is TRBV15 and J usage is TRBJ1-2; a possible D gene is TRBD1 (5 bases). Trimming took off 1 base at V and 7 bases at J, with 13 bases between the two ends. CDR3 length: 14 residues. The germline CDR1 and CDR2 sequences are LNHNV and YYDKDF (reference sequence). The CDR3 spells CATSRGQGEGGYTF. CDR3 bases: TGTGCCACCAGCAGAGGGCAGGGAGAAGGTGGCTACACCTTC.

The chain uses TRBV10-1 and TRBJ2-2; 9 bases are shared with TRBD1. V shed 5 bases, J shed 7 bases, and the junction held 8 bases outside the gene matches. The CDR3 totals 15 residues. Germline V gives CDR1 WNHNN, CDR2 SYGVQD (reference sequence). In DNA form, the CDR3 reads TGCGCCAGCAGTCGAACCGGGACAGGGAACGGGGAGCTGTTTTTT. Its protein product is CASSRTGTGNGELFF.

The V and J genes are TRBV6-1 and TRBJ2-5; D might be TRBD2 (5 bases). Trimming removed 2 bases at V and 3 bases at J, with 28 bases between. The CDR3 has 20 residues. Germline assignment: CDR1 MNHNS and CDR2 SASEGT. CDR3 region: CASSEFIYRLKGLREETQYF. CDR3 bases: TGTGCCAGCAGTGAATTTATCTATCGGCTCAAAGGACTCCGGGAAGAGACCCAGTACTTC.

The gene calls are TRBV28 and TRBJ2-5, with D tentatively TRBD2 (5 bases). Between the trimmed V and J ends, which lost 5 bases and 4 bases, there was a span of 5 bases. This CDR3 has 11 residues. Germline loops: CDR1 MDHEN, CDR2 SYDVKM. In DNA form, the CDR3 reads TGTGCCAGCAGTCGGGGAGAGACCCAGTACTTC. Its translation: CASSRGETQYF.

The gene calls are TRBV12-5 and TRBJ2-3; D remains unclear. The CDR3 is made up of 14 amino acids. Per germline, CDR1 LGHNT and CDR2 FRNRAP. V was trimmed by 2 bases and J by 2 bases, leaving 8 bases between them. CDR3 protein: CASGLPGSTDTQYF. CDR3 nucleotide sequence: TGTGCTAGTGGTTTGCCCGGCTCCACAGATACGCAGTATTTT.

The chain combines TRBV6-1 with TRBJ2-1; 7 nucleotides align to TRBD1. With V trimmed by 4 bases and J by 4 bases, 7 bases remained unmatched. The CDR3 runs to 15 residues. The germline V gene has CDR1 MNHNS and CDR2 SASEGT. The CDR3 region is CASSVYTGQYNEQFF. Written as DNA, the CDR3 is TGTGCCAGCAGTGTCTATACGGGACAGTACAATGAGCAGTTCTTC.

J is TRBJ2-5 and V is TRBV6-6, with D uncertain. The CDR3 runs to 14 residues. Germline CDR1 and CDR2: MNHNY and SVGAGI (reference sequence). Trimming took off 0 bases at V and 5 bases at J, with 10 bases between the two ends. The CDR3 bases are TGTGCCAGCAGTTACTCAGGGATCGGGGAGACCCAGTACTTC. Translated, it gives CASSYSGIGETQYF.

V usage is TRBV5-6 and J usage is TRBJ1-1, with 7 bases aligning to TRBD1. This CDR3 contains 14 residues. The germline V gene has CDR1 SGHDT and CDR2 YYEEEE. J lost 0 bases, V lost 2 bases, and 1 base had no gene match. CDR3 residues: CASSFGQVNTEAFF. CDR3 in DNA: TGTGCCAGCAGCTTTGGACAGGTGAACACTGAAGCTTTCTTT.

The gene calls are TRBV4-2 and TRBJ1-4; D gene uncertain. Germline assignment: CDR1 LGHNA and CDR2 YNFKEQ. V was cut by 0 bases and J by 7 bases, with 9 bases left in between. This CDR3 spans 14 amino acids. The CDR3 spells CASSQERVGEKLFF. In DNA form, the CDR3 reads TGTGCCAGCAGCCAAGAGAGGGTAGGTGAAAAACTGTTTTTT.

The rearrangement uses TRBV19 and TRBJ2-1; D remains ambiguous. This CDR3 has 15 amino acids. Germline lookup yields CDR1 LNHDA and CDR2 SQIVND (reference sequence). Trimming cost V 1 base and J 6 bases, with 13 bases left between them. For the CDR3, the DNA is TGTGCCAGTAGTATAGGAGGAAGCACGACCAATGAGCAGTTCTTC. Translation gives CASSIGGSTTNEQFF.

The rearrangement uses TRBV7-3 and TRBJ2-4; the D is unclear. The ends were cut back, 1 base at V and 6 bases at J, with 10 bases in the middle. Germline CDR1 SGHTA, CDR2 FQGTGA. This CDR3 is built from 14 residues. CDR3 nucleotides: TGTGCCAGCAGCTTAAACAGCTTGGCAAACATTCAGTACTTC. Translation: CASSLNSLANIQYF. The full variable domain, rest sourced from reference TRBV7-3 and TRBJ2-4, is GAGVSQTPSNKVTEKGKYVELRCDPISGHTALYWYRQSLGQGPEFLIYFQGTGAADDSGLPNDRFFAVRPEGSVSTLKIQRTERGDSAVYLCASSLNSLANIQYFGAGTRLSVL.

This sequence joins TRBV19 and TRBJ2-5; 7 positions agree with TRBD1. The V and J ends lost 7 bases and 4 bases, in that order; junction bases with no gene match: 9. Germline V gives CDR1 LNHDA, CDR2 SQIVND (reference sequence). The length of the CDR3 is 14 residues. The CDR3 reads CASTKGAAAETQYF. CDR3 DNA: TGTGCCAGTACCAAGGGGGCCGCCGCAGAGACCCAGTACTTC.

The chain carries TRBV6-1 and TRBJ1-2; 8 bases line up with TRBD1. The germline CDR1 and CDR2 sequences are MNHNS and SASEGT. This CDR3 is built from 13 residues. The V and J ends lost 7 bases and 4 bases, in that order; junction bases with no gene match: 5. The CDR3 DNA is TGTGCCAGCACCCTGACAGGGGCCTATGGCTACACCTTC. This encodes CASTLTGAYGYTF.

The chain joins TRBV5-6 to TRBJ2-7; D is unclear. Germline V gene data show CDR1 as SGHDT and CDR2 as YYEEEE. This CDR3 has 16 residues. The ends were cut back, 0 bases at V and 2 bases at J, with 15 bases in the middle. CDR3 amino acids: CASSLAGRLLTYEQYF. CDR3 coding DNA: TGTGCCAGCAGCTTGGCGGGCCGACTCTTAACCTACGAGCAGTACTTC.

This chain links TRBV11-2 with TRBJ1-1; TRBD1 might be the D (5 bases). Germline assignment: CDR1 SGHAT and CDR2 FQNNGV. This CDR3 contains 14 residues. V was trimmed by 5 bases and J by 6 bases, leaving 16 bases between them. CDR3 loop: CASSPGYGGAEAFF. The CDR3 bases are TGTGCCAGCAGCCCAGGGTACGGGGGGGCTGAAGCTTTCTTT.

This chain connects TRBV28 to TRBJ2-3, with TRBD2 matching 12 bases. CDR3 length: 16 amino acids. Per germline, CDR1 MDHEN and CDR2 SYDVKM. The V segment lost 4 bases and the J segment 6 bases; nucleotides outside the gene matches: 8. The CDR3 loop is CASSSQTSGGSDTQYF. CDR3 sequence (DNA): TGTGCCAGCAGTTCTCAGACTAGCGGGGGCTCGGATACGCAGTATTTT.

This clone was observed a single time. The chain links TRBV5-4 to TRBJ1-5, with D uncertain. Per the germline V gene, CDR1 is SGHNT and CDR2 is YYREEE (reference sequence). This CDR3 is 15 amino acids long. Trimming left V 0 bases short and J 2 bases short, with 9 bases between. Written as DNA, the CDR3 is TGTGCCAGCAGCTTGGACGGCGGGGGCAATCAGCCCCAGCATTTT. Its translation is CASSLDGGGNQPQHF.

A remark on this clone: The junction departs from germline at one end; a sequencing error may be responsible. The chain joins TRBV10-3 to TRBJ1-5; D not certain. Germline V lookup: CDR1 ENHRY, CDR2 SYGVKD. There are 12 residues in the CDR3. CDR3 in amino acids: CAVRHSNQPQHF. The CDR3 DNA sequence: TGTGCCGTCAGACACAGCAATCAGCCCCAGCATTTT.